These 13 T cell receptor beta chains originate from one sample sequenced in a study of cytomegalovirus exposure and HLA in healthy donors. The PCR employed 60 Vbeta primers together with 13 Jbeta primers. Some clones are missing from TCRdb's copy, which holds only in-frame ones; the method was immunoSEQ multiplex PCR. The data show about 160,000 clones, with about 75% seen just once and about 3% held by the top ten. Sample: PBMCs. The receptors originated from a woman between 45 and 65 years old in good health and CMV-seropositive.

In this sample, this clone turned up once. This chain uses TRBV2 with TRBJ2-1; D unresolved. Trimming pared 6 bases from V and 1 base from J, leaving 13 bases between. Per the germline V gene, CDR1 is SNHLY and CDR2 is FYNNEI. The CDR3 contains 15 residues. The CDR3 protein is CASRESVISYNEQFF. The CDR3 DNA reads TGTGCCAGCAGAGAAAGCGTCATATCCTACAATGAGCAGTTCTTC.

The V and J genes are TRBV9 and TRBJ2-7; TRBD2 agrees at 10 bases. V was pared by 2 bases and J by 3 bases, with 5 bases of the junction left unmatched. The CDR3 covers 15 residues. The V gene's germline CDR1 is SGDLS and CDR2 YYNGEE. CDR3 DNA sequence: TGTGCCAGCAGCGTGGGGGCTAGCGGGAGCTACGAGCAGTACTTC. Translated: CASSVGASGSYEQYF.

The genes are TRBV13 and TRBJ2-7; 9 bases agree with TRBD1. Judging by the DNA end, TRBJ2-1 fits better; the J call may be wrong. Germline-derived CDR1 and CDR2 are PRHDT and FYEKMQ (reference sequence). The CDR3 loop spans 15 amino acids. This CDR3 is CASSLAGQGTHEQFF. The CDR3 DNA follows: TGTGCCAGCAGCTTAGCCGGACAGGGGACGCATGAGCAGTTCTTC.

This clone was detected only a few times. CDR3 sequence: CASSSPYEGAYGYTF. In nucleotides, the CDR3 is TGTGCCAGCAGTTCCCCCTACGAGGGGGCCTATGGCTACACCTTC. V usage is TRBV6-5 and J usage is TRBJ1-2; 7 nucleotides align to TRBD1. Per the germline V gene, CDR1 is MNHEY and CDR2 is SVGAGI. The J segment lost 4 bases and the V segment lost 4 bases, leaving 9 bases of the junction unmatched. This CDR3 is built from 15 residues.

The chain uses TRBV5-1 and TRBJ2-1, with D perhaps matching TRBD1 (6 bases). The germline V gene has CDR1 SGHRS and CDR2 YFSETQ. This CDR3 comprises 16 residues. Between the trimmed V and J ends, which lost 4 bases and 3 bases, there was a span of 17 bases. The CDR3 region is CASSSISGTNYNEQFF. In DNA form, the CDR3 reads TGCGCCAGCAGCAGCATTTCCGGGACAAACTACAATGAGCAGTTCTTC.

V and J are TRBV29-1 and TRBJ2-4, with 7 nucleotides matching TRBD1. The CDR3 sequence is 17 residues long. Germline V gene sequence: CDR1 SQVTM, CDR2 ANQGSEA. The DNA for the CDR3 is TGCAGTGCAAACGTTAGACGTCTCGGGACAGCTGTAAACATTCAGTACTTC. Its protein product is CSANVRRLGTAVNIQYF.

The J gene is TRBJ1-1, the V gene TRBV2; D is unclear. V shed 7 bases and J shed 3 bases, with 12 bases lying between them. CDR3 size: 13 residues. CDR1 is SNHLY and CDR2 is FYNNEI in the germline V gene. The CDR3 nucleotides are TGTGCCAGCACCCGGGAGGAGGACACTGAAGCTTTCTTT. Amino acids: CASTREEDTEAFF. Full variable domain (remainder filled in from reference TRBV2 and TRBJ1-1): EPEVTQTPSHQVTQMGQEVILRCVPISNHLYFYWYRQILGQKVEFLVSFYNNEISEKSEIFDDQFSVERPDGSNFTLKIRSTKLEDSAMYFCASTREEDTEAFFGQGTRLTVV.

The chain carries TRBV6-1 and TRBJ1-1, with TRBD1 as a possible D gene (6 bases). The CDR3 length is 14 residues. The germline V gene encodes CDR1 MNHNS and CDR2 SASEGT. Trimming removed 5 bases from V and 0 bases from J, with 10 bases in between. The CDR3 spells CASSKGQLNTEAFF. CDR3 sequence (DNA): TGTGCCAGCAGTAAGGGACAACTGAACACTGAAGCTTTCTTT.

This chain links TRBV7-6 with TRBJ2-7; TRBD1 matches 12 bases. Trimming took 3 bases from V and 4 from J; bases not matched to a gene: 4. The CDR3 extends over 15 amino acids. Germline CDR1 is SGHVS and CDR2 is FNYEAQ. CDR3 coding DNA: TGTGCCAGCAGCTTTGGGACAGGGGGCATATACGAGCAGTACTTC. It codes for CASSFGTGGIYEQYF.

V and J are TRBV5-1 and TRBJ2-1; 9 bases agree with TRBD2. V shed 6 bases and J 2 bases; nucleotides not matched to a gene: 6. Germline assignment: CDR1 SGHRS and CDR2 YFSETQ. This CDR3 is 15 amino acids long. The CDR3 DNA is TGCGCCAGCAAACCGACTAGCGGCCCCTACAATGAGCAGTTCTTC. Protein sequence: CASKPTSGPYNEQFF.

The chain combines TRBV10-1 with TRBJ2-7, with 8 bases fitting TRBD1. Germline CDR1 WNHNN, CDR2 SYGVQD (reference sequence). The ends lost 5 bases at V and 5 bases at J; junction bases unmatched: 2. The CDR3 has 12 amino acids. The CDR3 DNA reads as TGCGCCAGCAGTTCAGGGGGCCACGAGCAGTACTTC. This sequence encodes CASSSGGHEQYF.

This clone has a handful of counts. The rearrangement joins TRBV7-3 to TRBJ2-5; TRBD2 aligns across 8 bases. The CDR3 runs 15 residues. The V gene's germline CDR1 is SGHTA and CDR2 FQGTGA. J gave up 5 bases and V 4 bases, and 9 bases lay outside the gene matches. The CDR3 nucleotides read TGTGCCAGCAGCTCCTCGGGGGGGTCGTACGAGACCCAGTACTTC. Translating it yields CASSSSGGSYETQYF.

This chain uses TRBV2 with TRBJ1-6, with 8 bases lining up with TRBD1. CDR3 length: 16 residues. The junction had 4 bases not matched to a gene; V was cut back by 6 bases and J by 0 bases. Per the germline V gene, CDR1 is SNHLY and CDR2 is FYNNEI. The DNA of the CDR3 is TGTGCCAGCAGGAAGGACAGGGACTCCTATAATTCACCCCTCCACTTT. Translation: CASRKDRDSYNSPLHF.